This T cell receptor beta chain appears in the sequencing data of a study of cytomegalovirus exposure and HLA in healthy donors. Study at large: A preliminary data release comprised around 85 million unique TCRs obtained from HLA-typed donors. General study points: Most TCR beta V segments were productive about 90% or about 30% of the time in an earlier analysis. Other equally common chains were less clonally expanded than HLA-associated TCR beta chains, a later analysis showed. Analyses of presence/absence relied on an assumption of roughly uniform sequencing depth across donors.

Primers for the PCR totalled 60 Vbeta and 13 Jbeta. Libraries were prepared by immunoSEQ multiplex PCR; TCRdb keeps only in-frame clonotypes and omits some of them. The sample shows about 190,000 clones, 80% to 85% of them seen only once. This clone was counted a few times. Its antigen remains unknown. Sequenced: PBMCs. The clonotype was recovered from a woman aged 18-30 years in good health and CMV-seropositive.

DNA for the CDR3: TGTGCCAGCTCACAAAGCGGGGGCAACAAAAACATTCAGTACTTC. Protein sequence: CASSQSGGNKNIQYF. The chain links TRBV18 to TRBJ2-4; 8 nucleotides line up with TRBD2. V shed 4 bases, J shed 3 bases, and the junction held 5 bases outside the gene matches. Germline V lookup: CDR1 KGHSH, CDR2 LQKENI. This CDR3 region has 15 residues. The variable domain in full, completed from reference TRBV18 and TRBJ2-4, reads NAGVMQNPRHLVRRRGQEARLRCSPMKGHSHVYWYRQLPEEGLKFMVYLQKENIIDESGMPKERFSAEFPKEGPSILRIQQVVRGDSAAYFCASSQSGGNKNIQYFGAGTRLSVL.